This section outlines one TCR beta chain sequence together with its context. Its cognate antigen is unknown. These data are taken from a study of identifying expanded T cells in peripheral blood. Broader study findings: Across healthy donors, higher total template counts meant significantly greater roughly 2-week count variance.

Clones were sequenced by immunoSEQ multiplex PCR, and TCRdb holds only the in-frame ones, with some missing. The sample holds about 58,000 clones; roughly 87% are singletons and the top ten take 3.5% to 4.5%. This CDR3 region has 15 residues. J was trimmed by 5 bases and V by 3 bases; bases with no gene match: 7. Germline values: CDR1 MNHEY, CDR2 SMNVEV (reference sequence). The chain has TRBV27 and TRBJ2-3; 8 bases are shared with TRBD2. Sequenced material: blood. The receptor's source is a person aged 18 to 70 in good health. The chain's CDR3 is CASSLGTRTRDTQYF. The CDR3 nucleotides read TGTGCCAGCAGTTTGGGGACTAGGACCAGAGATACGCAGTATTTT.